Listed here is a single TCR beta chain. Patients of the Seattle cohort, enrolled during active infection, were followed longitudinally. The sample originates from a study of blood T cell repertoires in COVID-19. Study details: From the United States, Italy and Spain came samples of acute and convalescent COVID-19. PBMCs, B-cell-depleted T cells, or T cells provided the cDNA or gDNA that made up the material.

This CDR3 has 15 amino acids. Germline V gives CDR1 SGHRS, CDR2 YFSETQ. Trimming removed 0 bases from V and 5 bases from J; junction bases left unmatched: 4. Per the original methods: Reference gene primer amplification gave estimated nucleated cell counts. The protocol was immunoSEQ multiplex PCR, while the TCRdb copy is restricted to in-frame clones and leaves out a portion. That table gives V, J and clone size, and the DNA gave D and trimming. Here the sample spans 360,000 or so clones, about 92% being singletons. Sequencing was performed on peripheral blood. This sequence was found in a woman between 55 and 75 years old with COVID-19, enrolled during active disease. The chain employs TRBV5-1 and TRBJ2-5; 10 nucleotides line up with TRBD2. This chain's CDR3 is CASSLGAGGPETQYF. The CDR3 DNA is TGCGCCAGCAGCTTGGGAGCGGGGGGGCCCGAGACCCAGTACTTC. Full variable domain (rest looked up from reference TRBV5-1 and TRBJ2-5): KAGVTQTPRYLIKTRGQQVTLSCSPISGHRSVSWYQQTPGQGLQFLFEYFSETQRNKGNFPGRFSGRQFSNSRSEMNVSTLELGDSALYLCASSLGAGGPETQYFGPGTRLLVL.